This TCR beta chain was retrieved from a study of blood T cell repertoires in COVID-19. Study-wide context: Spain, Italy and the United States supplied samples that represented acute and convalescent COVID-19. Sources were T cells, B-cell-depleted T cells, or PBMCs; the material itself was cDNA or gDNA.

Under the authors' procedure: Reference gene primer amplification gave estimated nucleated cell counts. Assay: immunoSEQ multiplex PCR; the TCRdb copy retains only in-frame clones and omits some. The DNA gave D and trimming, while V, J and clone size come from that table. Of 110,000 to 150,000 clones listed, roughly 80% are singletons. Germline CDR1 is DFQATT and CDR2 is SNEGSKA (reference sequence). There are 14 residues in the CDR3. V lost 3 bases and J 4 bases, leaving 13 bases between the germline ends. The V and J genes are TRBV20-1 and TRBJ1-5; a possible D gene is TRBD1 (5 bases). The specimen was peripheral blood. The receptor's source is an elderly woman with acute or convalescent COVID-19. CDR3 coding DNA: TGCAGTGCTAGTGGCAGGGCGAGGAATCAGCCCCAGCATTTT. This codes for CSASGRARNQPQHF.